The rows below give T cell receptor beta chains drawn from one sample of a study of T cell responses to AZD1222 COVID-19 vaccine. Measured with immunoSEQ multiplex PCR; TCRdb has only the in-frame clones, and not every one. The sample contains about 180,000 clones, 94% of which appear only once. Sequences were derived from peripheral blood, sampled 28 days after the second AZD1222 dose. These receptors all come from an adult who received the AZD1222 COVID-19 vaccine. CDR3s include the opening cysteine and the closing phenylalanine or tryptophan. D genes are given only for firm matches. Only some rows state a clone size, as once, few, many or a class for expanded clones.

D	V	J	size	CDR3	DNA
TRBD2	TRBV7-9	TRBJ2-7	NA	CASSLVGGGHEQYF	TGTGCCAGCAGCTTAGTGGGCGGGGGACACGAGCAGTACTTC
NA	TRBV4-1	TRBJ2-5	NA	CASSQDPRETQYF	TGCGCCAGCAGCCAAGATCCGCGGGAGACCCAGTACTTC
TRBD2	TRBV4-2	TRBJ2-7	NA	CASSQDEGREYEQYF	TGTGCCAGCAGCCAAGATGAGGGGAGGGAGTACGAGCAGTACTTC
NA	TRBV9	TRBJ1-1	NA	CASNGGNTEAFF	TGTGCCAGCAACGGGGGCAACACTGAAGCTTTCTTT
TRBD1	TRBV11-2	TRBJ2-7	once	CASSARQGYEQYF	TGTGCCAGCAGCGCGCGACAGGGCTACGAGCAGTACTTC
NA	TRBV27	TRBJ1-1	NA	CASTQNGLTEAFF	TGTGCCAGCACCCAAAATGGACTCACTGAAGCTTTCTTT
NA	TRBV19	TRBJ1-5	NA	CASSIGVTNQPQHF	TGTGCCAGTAGTATAGGGGTTACCAATCAGCCCCAGCATTTT
NA	TRBV10-3	TRBJ2-1	NA	CAISGLATDNEQFF	TGTGCCATCAGCGGCCTTGCCACCGACAATGAGCAGTTCTTC
TRBD1	TRBV6-2/TRBV6-3	TRBJ1-2	NA	CASSPNHRQGTDGYTF	TGTGCCAGCAGTCCCAACCACAGACAGGGGACGGATGGCTACACCTTC
NA	TRBV10-1	TRBJ2-3	NA	CASSEGADTQYF	TGCGCCAGCAGTGAAGGGGCAGATACGCAGTATTTT
NA	TRBV29-1	TRBJ2-7	NA	CSGIGQKNYEQYF	TGCAGCGGAATCGGACAGAAAAACTACGAGCAGTACTTC
NA	TRBV7-2	TRBJ1-2	NA	CASSLAGIYGYTF	TGTGCCAGCAGCTTAGCGGGTATCTATGGCTACACCTTC
NA	TRBV3-1/TRBV3-2	TRBJ2-7	NA	CASSQDIALEQYF	TGTGCCAGCAGCCAAGACATAGCCCTCGAGCAGTACTTC
TRBD2	TRBV10-3	TRBJ2-5	NA	CAISAGASGNQETQYF	TGTGCCATCAGTGCTGGGGCTAGCGGGAACCAAGAGACCCAGTACTTC
NA	TRBV5-1	TRBJ1-1	NA	CASTLIGAGVQEDTEAFF	TGCGCCAGCACATTAATTGGAGCAGGGGTGCAGGAGGACACTGAAGCTTTCTTT
NA	TRBV27	TRBJ2-2	once	CASSFPGTGNTGELFF	TGTGCCAGCAGTTTTCCCGGAACAGGGAACACCGGGGAGCTGTTTTTT
NA	TRBV30	TRBJ2-3	NA	CAWSADRTTDTQYF	TGTGCCTGGAGTGCCGACAGGACCACAGATACGCAGTATTTT